A single sample is the source of the 23 T cell receptor beta chains below, sequenced in a study of shared clonotypes between healthy human individuals. Clones were sequenced by immunoSEQ multiplex PCR, and TCRdb holds only the in-frame ones, with some missing. Among about 1 million clones, 60% to 80% were seen once, and the ten largest hold approximately 1.5%. Sequenced material: memory CD4+ T cells sorted from blood. Noted subset: CD45RA-negative fraction. The receptor source for this set is a man between 18 and 35 years old in good health.

A word on this clone: Other DNA sequences in this sample translate to the same CDR3. The chain has TRBV30 and TRBJ1-4; D is uncertain. This CDR3 has 11 amino acids. V was clipped by 5 bases and J by 5 bases, with 6 bases between them. Germline V CDR1 and CDR2: GTSNPN, SVGIG (reference sequence). The CDR3, as DNA: TGTGCCTGGCGCGGGAATGAAAAACTGTTTTTT. Its protein is CAWRGNEKLFF.

The rearrangement links TRBV19 to TRBJ2-1, with 8 bases identical to TRBD2. With V trimmed by 3 bases and J by 8 bases, 6 bases remained unmatched. The germline V gene has CDR1 LNHDA and CDR2 SQIVND (reference sequence). The CDR3 loop spans 14 amino acids. The CDR3 sequence: CASSMMRGVHEQFF. The DNA of the CDR3 is TGTGCCAGTAGTATGATGCGGGGGGTCCATGAGCAGTTCTTC.

This clone was recorded a few times. CDR3 protein: CASRLCGPQHF. DNA of the CDR3: TGTGCAAGTCGCCTTTGTGGACCCCAGCATTTT. The chain is built from TRBV12-2 and TRBJ1-5. TRBV12-2 is a pseudogene segment. This CDR3 is built from 11 residues.

This clone was detected only a few times. The V gene is TRBV5-1, the J gene TRBJ2-1; TRBD1 is a possible D gene (5 bases). Deletions cut 0 bases from V and 6 bases from J, with 16 bases between. The CDR3 sequence is 16 residues long. Germline V lookup: CDR1 SGHRS, CDR2 YFSETQ. DNA for the CDR3: TGCGCCAGCAGCTTGGCCTCGGCGTATCAGGGCAATGAGCAGTTCTTC. Its protein is CASSLASAYQGNEQFF.

V and J are TRBV12-5 and TRBJ2-5; TRBD1 agrees at 7 bases. Germline values: CDR1 LGHNT, CDR2 FRNRAP. The CDR3 loop spans 13 amino acids. The V segment lost 4 bases and the J segment 7 bases; nucleotides outside the gene matches: 6. The DNA of the CDR3 is TGTGCTAGTGGTTCGGGACAGATGGGGACCCAGTACTTC. Protein product: CASGSGQMGTQYF.

The table lists this clone with a few counts. This chain uses TRBV2 with TRBJ1-1; D remains ambiguous. V lost 8 bases and J 1 base, leaving 11 bases between the germline ends. Germline V gene data show CDR1 as SNHLY and CDR2 as FYNNEI. The CDR3 is made up of 13 amino acids. CDR3 sequence: CASGLRENTEAFF. The CDR3 DNA reads as TGTGCCAGCGGGTTGCGGGAGAACACTGAAGCTTTCTTT. Full variable domain (remainder filled in from reference TRBV2 and TRBJ1-1): EPEVTQTPSHQVTQMGQEVILRCVPISNHLYFYWYRQILGQKVEFLVSFYNNEISEKSEIFDDQFSVERPDGSNFTLKIRSTKLEDSAMYFCASGLRENTEAFFGQGTRLTVV.

V and J are TRBV5-1 and TRBJ2-2; D unclear. V was pared by 0 bases and J by 7 bases, with 4 bases between. Per germline, CDR1 SGHRS and CDR2 YFSETQ. The CDR3 length is 12 residues. Here the CDR3 DNA reads TGCGCCAGCAGCTTGGATTTCGGGGAGCTGTTTTTT. It encodes CASSLDFGELFF.

The rearrangement links TRBV5-1 to TRBJ2-3; D perhaps matches TRBD2 (5 bases). The germline V and J ends were trimmed by 0 bases and 2 bases, with 10 bases remaining between them. CDR1 and CDR2 from the germline V gene are SGHRS and YFSETQ. The CDR3 is 15 amino acids. The CDR3 DNA is TGCGCCAGCAGCTTGGCCCTAGCAGACACAGATACGCAGTATTTT. The encoded protein is CASSLALADTDTQYF.

V and J are TRBV29-1 and TRBJ2-7; 13 bases map to TRBD2. Germline V gene lookup returns CDR1 SQVTM and CDR2 ANQGSEA. This CDR3 spans 13 amino acids. Unmatched junction bases numbered 5, after V lost 8 bases and J lost 4 bases. The DNA of the CDR3 is TGCAGCATCCGGACTAGCGGGAGATACGAGCAGTACTTC. It yields the protein CSIRTSGRYEQYF.

This clone was observed a handful of times. This sample also contains other DNA sequences that code for the same CDR3. The chain is built from TRBV11-2 and TRBJ2-3; D is ambiguous. Deletions cut 6 bases from V and 1 base from J, with 2 bases between. CDR3 length equals 11 residues. The V gene's germline CDR1 is SGHAT and CDR2 FQNNGV. Written as DNA, the CDR3 is TGTGCCAGCAGTCGCACAGATACGCAGTATTTT. As protein: CASSRTDTQYF.

The chain employs TRBV11-2 and TRBJ1-1; the D is unclear. Trimming pared 0 bases from V and 6 bases from J, leaving 11 bases between. The CDR3 spans 14 residues. CDR1 SGHAT and CDR2 FQNNGV come from the germline V gene. The CDR3: CASSLDLVVAEAFF. CDR3 DNA sequence: TGTGCCAGCAGCTTAGACCTGGTGGTCGCTGAAGCTTTCTTT.

Points on this clone: In the same sample, other DNA sequences code for this CDR3. V is TRBV5-4 and J is TRBJ2-5; 8 bases map to TRBD1. CDR3 size: 14 residues. Germline V gene sequence: CDR1 SGHNT, CDR2 YYREEE (reference sequence). With V trimmed by 4 bases and J by 5 bases, 7 bases remained unmatched. The CDR3 nucleotides read TGTGCCAGCAGCCCAAGACAGGGGCAGGAGACCCAGTACTTC. Amino acids: CASSPRQGQETQYF.

The gene calls are TRBV28 and TRBJ1-2, with D tentatively TRBD1 (6 bases). Trimming shortened V by 7 bases and J by 1 base, and 19 bases separated the two germline ends. Per germline, CDR1 MDHEN and CDR2 SYDVKM. The CDR3 spans 16 residues. CDR3 loop: CASKGDTRDNNYGYTF. The CDR3 DNA sequence: TGTGCCAGCAAAGGGGACACTAGGGACAATAACTATGGCTACACCTTC.

The chain recombines TRBV6-6 with TRBJ2-7, with D possibly TRBD1 on 5 matching bases. Looked up from germline, CDR1 is MNHNY and CDR2 is SVGAGI (reference sequence). Deletions cut 7 bases from V and 0 bases from J, with 13 bases between. CDR3 length equals 14 residues. CDR3 bases: TGTGCCAGCATCAGGCAGGGCCGCTCCTACGAGCAGTACTTC. Translated: CASIRQGRSYEQYF.

The chain links TRBV19 to TRBJ1-4; 7 bases match TRBD1. The CDR3 is 16 amino acids. The J segment lost 3 bases and the V segment lost 6 bases, leaving 10 bases of the junction unmatched. Germline CDR1 is LNHDA and CDR2 is SQIVND (reference sequence). CDR3 sequence (DNA): TGTGCCAGTAGCCCCGTCTCCGGGACAGCTAATGAAAAACTGTTTTTT. This gives the protein CASSPVSGTANEKLFF.

This chain joins TRBV5-1 and TRBJ2-7; D possibly matches TRBD1 or TRBD2 (5 bases each). Trimming shortened V by 5 bases and J by 2 bases, and 17 bases separated the two germline ends. Germline values: CDR1 SGHRS, CDR2 YFSETQ. This CDR3 is 15 amino acids long. As DNA, the CDR3 is TGCGCCAGCAGAGAAACCCCGGGGCAGGCCTACGAGCAGTACTTC. Protein sequence: CASRETPGQAYEQYF.

The rearrangement joins TRBV4-1 to TRBJ2-6; 8 bases are shared with TRBD2. V was pared by 1 base and J by 0 bases, with 5 bases of the junction left unmatched. The germline V gene encodes CDR1 MGHRA and CDR2 YSYEKL. The CDR3 spans 18 residues. CDR3 sequence: CASSQGGSGDSGANVLTF. The CDR3 DNA sequence: TGCGCCAGCAGCCAAGGGGGTAGCGGGGACTCTGGGGCCAACGTCCTGACTTTC.

This clone was seen just once. The CDR3 sequence is CAISDWTSGQRDTQYF. Here the CDR3 DNA reads TGTGCCATCAGTGACTGGACTAGCGGTCAAAGGGATACGCAGTATTTT. The V gene is TRBV10-3, the J gene TRBJ2-3, with 10 bases matching TRBD2. CDR3 size: 16 residues. The V segment lost 3 bases and the J segment 6 bases; nucleotides outside the gene matches: 9. Per germline, CDR1 ENHRY and CDR2 SYGVKD.

This clone was counted only a few times. The chain links TRBV30 to TRBJ2-6; D is perhaps TRBD1 (5 bases). CDR1 is GTSNPN and CDR2 is SVGIG in the germline V gene (reference sequence). The V end lost 0 bases, the J end lost 0 bases, and 12 bases lay between the germline ends. The CDR3 is 17 residues long. CDR3 DNA: TGTGCCTGGAGTGTAATCTCAGGGTACTCTGGGGCCAACGTCCTGACTTTC. Its translation: CAWSVISGYSGANVLTF.

This clone was counted between two and nine times. The rearrangement links TRBV6-6 to TRBJ2-5; no firm D call. The CDR3 spans 15 residues. The germline V and J ends were trimmed by 6 bases and 4 bases, with 18 bases remaining between them. Germline CDR1 MNHNY, CDR2 SVGAGI (reference sequence). CDR3 in DNA: TGTGCCAGCAGACCTCCATACAGCGTAGGAGAGACCCAGTACTTC. Its translation is CASRPPYSVGETQYF.

This clone appeared a single time. J is TRBJ1-5 and V is TRBV15; 7 bases match TRBD1. The CDR3 contains 15 residues. V was pared by 3 bases and J by 0 bases, with 2 bases of the junction left unmatched. Germline assignment: CDR1 LNHNV and CDR2 YYDKDF (reference sequence). The CDR3 sequence is CATSSTGDSNQPQHF. In nucleotides, the CDR3 is TGTGCCACCAGCAGTACAGGGGATAGCAATCAGCCCCAGCATTTT.

The rearrangement uses TRBV9 and TRBJ2-1, with D perhaps matching TRBD2 (6 bases). The germline V and J ends were trimmed by 3 bases and 8 bases, with 18 bases remaining between them. CDR1 and CDR2 from the germline V gene are SGDLS and YYNGEE. There are 15 residues in the CDR3. The CDR3 loop is CASSEPGLGVDEQFF. CDR3 coding DNA: TGTGCCAGCAGCGAACCGGGACTGGGGGTAGATGAGCAGTTCTTC.

The chain uses TRBV27 and TRBJ2-7, with 10 bases that match TRBD1. The CDR3 is 12 amino acids. From germline, CDR1 is MNHEY and CDR2 SMNVEV (reference sequence). Trimming at V came to 8 bases and at J to 2 bases, leaving 0 bases not matched to a gene. In nucleotides, the CDR3 is TGTGCCAGCGGGACAGGGGCCTACGAGCAGTACTTC. This sequence encodes CASGTGAYEQYF.